This entry is about one T cell receptor (beta chain). Germline trimming cut 3 bases from V and 2 bases from J; bases unmatched to any gene: 4. CDR3 length: 16 residues. The germline V gene has CDR1 KGHSH and CDR2 LQKENI. This sample was taken from a study of OX40 agonist ivuxolimab in advanced cancers. The repertoire was sequenced with immunoSEQ multiplex PCR; TCRdb's copy has only in-frame clones and lacks some. In the table there are about 88,000 clones, around nine tenths of which are singletons. The chain links TRBV18 to TRBJ2-7; 13 positions match TRBD2. This sample comprised CD4+ or CD8+ T cells sorted from blood, obtained in a trial of the OX40 agonist ivuxolimab. The origin of this receptor is an adult with an advanced solid tumor such as melanoma, head and neck, liver or kidney cancer. Written as DNA, the CDR3 is TGTGCCAGCTCACCTCCTGGACTAGCGGGAGCCTACGAGCAGTACTTC. Translated: CASSPPGLAGAYEQYF.